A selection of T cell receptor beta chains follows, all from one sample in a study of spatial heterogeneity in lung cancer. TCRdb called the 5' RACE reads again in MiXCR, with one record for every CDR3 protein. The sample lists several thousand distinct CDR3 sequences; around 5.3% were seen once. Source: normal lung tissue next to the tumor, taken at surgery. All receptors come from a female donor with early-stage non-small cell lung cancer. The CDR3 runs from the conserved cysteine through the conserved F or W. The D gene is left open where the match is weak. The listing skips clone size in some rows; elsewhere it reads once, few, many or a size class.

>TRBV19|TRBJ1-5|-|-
TGTGCCACCTGGGACGGCTATAGCAATCAGCCCCAGCATTTT
CATWDGYSNQPQHF
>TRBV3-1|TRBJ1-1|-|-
TGTGCCAGCAGCCAAGGATCCCAGGAGAACACTGAAGCTTTCTTT
CASSQGSQENTEAFF
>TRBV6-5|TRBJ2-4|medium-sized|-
TGTGCCAGCAGCTCTGGGGGAGCGTCCGCCATTCAGTACTTC
CASSSGGASAIQYF
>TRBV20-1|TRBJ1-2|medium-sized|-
TGCAGTGCTAGTTACACAACCTCTAGTGGCTACACCTTC
CSASYTTSSGYTF
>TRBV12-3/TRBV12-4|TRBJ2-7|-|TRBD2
TGTGCCAGCAGAGCGGGAGGAGCCCACGAGCAGTACTTC
CASRAGGAHEQYF
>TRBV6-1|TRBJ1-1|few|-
TGTGCCAGCAGTAAACAGGGTGCTGAAGCTTTCTTT
CASSKQGAEAFF
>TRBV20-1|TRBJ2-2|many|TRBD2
TGCAGTGCTAGGATCCCTGCTAGCGGGTACACCGGGGAGCTGTTTTTT
CSARIPASGYTGELFF
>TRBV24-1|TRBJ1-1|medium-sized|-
TGTGCCACCAGGGCTGGGAAGAACACTGAAGCTTTCTTT
CATRAGKNTEAFF
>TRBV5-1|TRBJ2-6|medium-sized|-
TGCGCCAGCAGCTGGAGGGCCACAGAAAGGACTGGGGCCAACGTCCTGACTTTC
CASSWRATERTGANVLTF
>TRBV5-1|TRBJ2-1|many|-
TGCGCCAGCAGCTTGAGTAGCGCTAACAATGAGCAGTTCTTC
CASSLSSANNEQFF
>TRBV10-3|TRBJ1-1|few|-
TGTGCCATCAGTGGGGGTTTGAACACTGAAGCTTTCTTT
CAISGGLNTEAFF
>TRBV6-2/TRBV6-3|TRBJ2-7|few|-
TGTGCCAGCAGAGACTACCCCTACGAGCAGTACTTC
CASRDYPYEQYF
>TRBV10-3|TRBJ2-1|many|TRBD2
TGTGCCATCAGTCGCGGGACTAGCGGGAGTGATGAGCAGTTCTTC
CAISRGTSGSDEQFF
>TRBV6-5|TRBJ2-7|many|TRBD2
TGTGCCAGCAGGGGACTAACCCTCCAGGAGCAGTACTTC
CASRGLTLQEQYF
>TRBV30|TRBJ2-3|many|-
TGTGCCTGGAGTAGCGGAAGCACAGATACGCAGTATTTT
CAWSSGSTDTQYF
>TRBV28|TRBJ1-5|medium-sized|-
TGTGCCAGCAGTTCTCTTGCGGGCAGGTTAAAGGATAGCAATCAGCCCCAGCATTTT
CASSSLAGRLKDSNQPQHF
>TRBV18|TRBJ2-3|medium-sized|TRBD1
TGTGCCAGCTCACCCCCCCACGGACAGGGCACGCAGTATTTT
CASSPPHGQGTQYF
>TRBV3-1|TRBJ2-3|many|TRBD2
TGTGCCAGCAGCCAAGGACTAGCGGTCCGGGACACGCAGTATTTT
CASSQGLAVRDTQYF
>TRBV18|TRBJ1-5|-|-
TGTGCCAGCTCACCATTGGGGGGCGCGGGCAATCAGCCCCAGCATTTT
CASSPLGGAGNQPQHF
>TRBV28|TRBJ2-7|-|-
TGTGCCAGCAACAGTGCGGGGCCGGAGTCCTACGAGCAGTACTTC
CASNSAGPESYEQYF